Presented here are 11 T cell receptor beta chains from one specimen sequenced in a study of blood T cell repertoires in COVID-19. Generated by immunoSEQ multiplex PCR, the TCRdb table keeps only in-frame clones and is missing some. The sample lists 150,000 or so clones, roughly 76% seen once, with approximately 9% in the top ten. The sample was peripheral blood. The receptors were gathered from a woman aged 45-65 years with active or convalescent COVID-19.

The chain joins TRBV28 to TRBJ2-2; perhaps TRBD1 as D (6 bases). Germline values: CDR1 MDHEN, CDR2 SYDVKM. The CDR3 loop spans 15 amino acids. With 5 bases removed from V and 7 bases from J, the gap between germline ends came to 17 bases. This CDR3 reads CASSPPDSWSGELFF. Here the CDR3 DNA reads TGTGCCAGCAGTCCCCCGGACAGCTGGAGCGGGGAGCTGTTTTTT.

The chain links TRBV7-8 to TRBJ2-7, with 7 nucleotides matching TRBD1. The CDR3 is made up of 16 amino acids. V gave up 3 bases and J gave up 2 bases; unmatched junction bases: 10. The germline gives CDR1 SGHVS, CDR2 FQNEAQ. CDR3 residues: CASSLAGTVVAYEQYF. The DNA of the CDR3 is TGTGCCAGCAGCTTGGCCGGGACAGTGGTTGCCTACGAGCAGTACTTC.

This clone was detected once. The chain combines TRBV6-5 with TRBJ2-1, with D tentatively TRBD2 (5 bases). Germline CDR1 reads MNHEY; CDR2 reads SVGAGI. The CDR3 is 15 amino acids. The V gene lost 3 bases and the J gene lost 1 base, with 10 bases spanning the gap. The CDR3 spells CASSYGGRSYNEQFF. In nucleotides, the CDR3 is TGTGCCAGCAGTTATGGCGGGCGGTCCTACAATGAGCAGTTCTTC.

The chain uses TRBV4-2 and TRBJ1-4, with D tentatively TRBD1 (6 bases). Trimming cost V 6 bases and J 5 bases, with 16 bases left between them. The CDR3 extends over 15 amino acids. In germline, CDR1 is LGHNA, CDR2 YNFKEQ. The CDR3 bases are TGTGCCAGCAGACCCACTCACAGGGAAAATGAAAAACTGTTTTTT. Translated: CASRPTHRENEKLFF.

The chain carries TRBV9 and TRBJ1-3; 7 bases are shared with TRBD1. The J segment lost 0 bases and the V segment lost 5 bases, leaving 8 bases of the junction unmatched. This CDR3 is built from 16 residues. The germline CDR1 and CDR2 sequences are SGDLS and YYNGEE. CDR3 amino acids: CASRVTGIGSGNTIYF. The CDR3 nucleotides are TGTGCCAGCAGAGTGACAGGGATCGGCTCTGGAAACACCATATATTTT.

J is TRBJ2-3 and V is TRBV5-4; 10 bases line up with TRBD1. The CDR3 contains 17 residues. Losses at the gene ends were 4 bases for V and 1 base for J; bases not matched to a gene: 9. From germline, CDR1 is SGHNT and CDR2 YYREEE (reference sequence). Here the CDR3 DNA reads TGTGCCAGCAGCCCTAGGACGACAGGGGGCGGCACAGATACGCAGTATTTT. Translating gives CASSPRTTGGGTDTQYF.

This clone is a singleton in its sample. The chain has TRBV6-6 and TRBJ2-7; 8 positions agree with TRBD1. CDR1 is MNHNY, CDR2 SVGAGI, per germline (reference sequence). This CDR3 region has 16 residues. Trimming at V came to 0 bases and at J to 4 bases, leaving 8 bases not matched to a gene. The chain's CDR3 is CASSYSAFQGAYEQYF. CDR3 DNA sequence: TGTGCCAGCAGTTACTCCGCCTTTCAGGGGGCTTACGAGCAGTACTTC.

V usage is TRBV28 and J usage is TRBJ1-2; D is perhaps TRBD1 (5 bases). The germline gives CDR1 MDHEN, CDR2 SYDVKM. V lost 4 bases to trimming and J lost 5 bases, with 14 bases between them. The CDR3 has 14 residues. CDR3 nucleotide sequence: TGTGCCAGCAGTTCGCCAGGACAAGCATATGGCTACACCTTC. It yields the protein CASSSPGQAYGYTF.

The CDR3 DNA reads as TGTGCCAGCAGCTTTTCCCCAGGGGGAATCTATGGCTACACCTTC. Residues: CASSFSPGGIYGYTF. This chain links TRBV7-2 with TRBJ1-2; 7 nucleotides align to TRBD1. Looked up from germline, CDR1 is SGHTA and CDR2 is FQGNSA. This CDR3 region has 15 residues. The V segment lost 3 bases and the J segment 4 bases; nucleotides outside the gene matches: 8.

V gene TRBV28 combines with J gene TRBJ1-5, with a possible D match to TRBD1 (5 bases). The V gene's germline CDR1 is MDHEN and CDR2 SYDVKM. This CDR3 spans 15 amino acids. V lost 1 base and J lost 0, with 7 bases in between. The CDR3 reads CASSLLQGSNQPQHF. The CDR3 DNA follows: TGTGCCAGCAGTTTATTGCAGGGTAGCAATCAGCCCCAGCATTTT.

The chain recombines TRBV25-1 with TRBJ1-6; D possibly corresponds to TRBD1 (5 bases). This CDR3 region has 16 residues. CDR1 and CDR2 from the germline V gene are MGHDK and SYGVNS. V shed 6 bases and J shed 0 bases, with 12 bases lying between them. The DNA of the CDR3 is TGTGCCAGCAGCAGCGGGGCCAGCTCCTATAATTCACCCCTCCACTTT. Residues: CASSSGASSYNSPLHF.